The 9 T cell receptor beta chains listed next were all sequenced from one sample in a study of CD8+ T cells in alopecia areata (dated by TCRdb to 2017 to 2018). The library relied on the immunoSEQ multiplex PCR assay. RNA was extracted from all samples and reverse transcribed into cDNA as template for TCR sequencing. TCRdb limited this immuneACCESS table to in-frame rearrangements with V and J called. A share of clones is missing; checked studies link under half to unresolved V genes, and the rest is unexplained. The sample table records 130,000 or so clones; roughly 50% of these occur just once. In total, the top ten clones hold about 10% of the sample. Sequencing input: NKG2D-low CD8+ T cells sorted from blood. What this sample's cell subset or site label stands for: sorted CD8+ NKG2D-low blood T cells. These receptors originate from a human donor with alopecia areata.

The chain is built from TRBV29-1 and TRBJ2-1, with 10 bases lining up with TRBD1. After removal of 5 bases from V and 7 bases from J, the junction contained 5 bases not matched to a gene. The germline gives CDR1 SQVTM, CDR2 ANQGSEA. The CDR3 length is 13 residues. In nucleotides, the CDR3 is TGCAGCGTTTCACAGGACAGGGGGAATGAGCAGTTCTTC. Translation: CSVSQDRGNEQFF.

The chain has TRBV29-1 and TRBJ1-2; 7 nucleotides agree with TRBD1. Per germline, CDR1 SQVTM and CDR2 ANQGSEA. The CDR3 is 13 residues long. The CDR3 DNA is TGCACCGGAGGGGAACAGGGGTATGATGGCTACACCTTC. Translation: CTGGEQGYDGYTF. Filled out from reference TRBV29-1 and TRBJ1-2, the complete variable domain reads SAVISQKPSRDICQRGTSLTIQCQVDSQVTMMFWYRQQPGQSLTLIATANQGSEATYESGFVIDKFPISRPNLTFSTLTVSNMSPEDSSIYLCTGGEQGYDGYTFGSGTRLTVV.

The chain is built from TRBV11-2 and TRBJ2-7, with unresolved D. V gave up 4 bases and J gave up 4 bases, with 8 bases separating them. This CDR3 has 12 residues. Germline CDR1 SGHAT, CDR2 FQNNGV. The CDR3 reads CASSSEGYEQYF. DNA for the CDR3: TGTGCCAGCAGCTCAGAAGGGTACGAGCAGTACTTC.

J is TRBJ1-2 and V is TRBV30, with D tentatively TRBD1 (5 bases). The CDR3 has 14 amino acids. The germline V and J ends were trimmed by 2 bases and 4 bases, with 14 bases remaining between them. The germline V gene has CDR1 GTSNPN and CDR2 SVGIG (reference sequence). The CDR3 DNA reads TGTGCCTGGAGTCCCCCGGGGGTGGGCTATGGCTACACCTTC. Translating it yields CAWSPPGVGYGYTF.

The rearrangement joins TRBV4-1 to TRBJ2-7, with D possibly being TRBD1 (5 bases). V was clipped by 0 bases and J by 3 bases, with 21 bases between them. The CDR3 is 18 amino acids. Germline CDR1 is MGHRA and CDR2 is YSYEKL. This CDR3 reads CASSQEGSDRNPLYEQYF. The CDR3 region has the DNA TGCGCCAGCAGCCAAGAAGGATCCGACAGAAACCCCCTCTACGAGCAGTACTTC.

This clone turned up a few times. The rearrangement joins TRBV5-1 to TRBJ2-1; the D call may be TRBD1 or TRBD2 (5 bases each). V lost 0 bases, J lost 6 bases, and 10 bases lay in between. CDR3 length: 14 residues. Germline CDR1 is SGHRS and CDR2 is YFSETQ. CDR3 nucleotide sequence: TGCGCCAGCAGCTTGGCCATTGGGGGCAATGAGCAGTTCTTC. This translates into CASSLAIGGNEQFF.

Points on this clone: At the DNA level, this CDR3 is encoded by other sequences in the same sample as well. The chain links TRBV30 to TRBJ1-2, with unresolved D. From germline, CDR1 is GTSNPN and CDR2 SVGIG (reference sequence). The CDR3 extends over 12 amino acids. V lost 1 base and J 0 bases, leaving 3 bases between the germline ends. The CDR3 reads CAWSEANYGYTF. The CDR3 nucleotides read TGTGCCTGGAGTGAGGCTAACTATGGCTACACCTTC.

This clone came up a few times. This chain links TRBV4-1 with TRBJ1-2; TRBD1 is a possible D gene (5 bases). The CDR3 has 15 residues. Between the trimmed V and J ends, which lost 4 bases and 4 bases, there was a span of 16 bases. CDR1 is MGHRA, CDR2 YSYEKL, per germline. CDR3 in amino acids: CASSPLSGTGYGYTF. CDR3 sequence (DNA): TGCGCCAGCAGCCCCCTGTCAGGGACCGGCTATGGCTACACCTTC.

The chain links TRBV14 to TRBJ2-5; 7 bases map to TRBD1. CDR1 and CDR2 (germline): SGHDN, FVKESK. J lost 4 bases, V lost 1 base, and 3 bases had no gene match. The CDR3 spans 14 residues. The CDR3 DNA reads as TGTGCCAGCAGCCAAGTATCAGGGGGAGAGACCCAGTACTTC. Its translation: CASSQVSGGETQYF.